A selection of T cell receptor beta chains follows, all from one sample in a study of blood T cell repertoires in COVID-19. Some clones are missing from TCRdb's copy, which holds only in-frame ones; the method was immunoSEQ multiplex PCR. The sample lists more than 65,000 clones; 79% were seen once. The sequencing sample was made of peripheral blood. These receptors came from a human donor in a cohort sampled during active COVID-19. CDR3s include the opening cysteine and the closing phenylalanine or tryptophan. Each record gives: V gene, clone size, CDR3 protein. The size entry is marked missing in some rows and otherwise reads once, few, many or a size class.

V gene: TRBV24-1
clone size: .
CDR3 protein: CATSEGGTGTDTQYF

V gene: TRBV6-2/TRBV6-3
clone size: .
CDR3 protein: CASSRQGAGGNTIYF

V gene: TRBV28
clone size: .
CDR3 protein: CASSLYGSSGNTIYF

V gene: TRBV4-2
clone size: .
CDR3 protein: CASSSGLAGVHEQYF

V gene: TRBV19
clone size: .
CDR3 protein: CASGAPGQLTYNEQFF

V gene: TRBV21-1
clone size: .
CDR3 protein: CASSKDGGLSGANVLTF

V gene: TRBV5-1
clone size: .
CDR3 protein: CASNAGGRPSTDTQYF

V gene: TRBV27
clone size: .
CDR3 protein: CASSSGGAREQYF

V gene: TRBV6-5
clone size: .
CDR3 protein: CASSSRTGPTGELFF

V gene: TRBV6-5
clone size: .
CDR3 protein: CASRLRAGLDEQYF

V gene: TRBV19
clone size: .
CDR3 protein: CASSIEAAGRHAGGANVLTF

V gene: TRBV18
clone size: .
CDR3 protein: CASSPDRGWDIQYF

V gene: TRBV27
clone size: .
CDR3 protein: CASSLQGSYNSPLHF

V gene: TRBV10-1
clone size: few
CDR3 protein: CASSEILTGVRAGELFF

V gene: TRBV5-1
clone size: .
CDR3 protein: CASSLGEGNTEAFF

V gene: TRBV27
clone size: .
CDR3 protein: CASSSNRGSTQYF

V gene: TRBV27
clone size: .
CDR3 protein: CASSLPKVGSRHEQFF

V gene: TRBV28
clone size: .
CDR3 protein: CASRLAGVKEQYF

V gene: TRBV7-9
clone size: .
CDR3 protein: CALRGVSNQPQHF

V gene: TRBV5-1
clone size: .
CDR3 protein: CASSLDGFFSSYEQYF

V gene: TRBV2
clone size: .
CDR3 protein: CASNLELRNTEAFF

V gene: TRBV2
clone size: few
CDR3 protein: CASRLAGAEQFF

V gene: TRBV28
clone size: few
CDR3 protein: CASSLGRGRRLFF

V gene: TRBV29-1
clone size: .
CDR3 protein: CSAAEVAGGTGELFF

V gene: TRBV19
clone size: .
CDR3 protein: CASTGLAGSSYEQYF

V gene: TRBV6-6
clone size: .
CDR3 protein: CASSYSGGIETQYF

V gene: TRBV19
clone size: .
CDR3 protein: CASSSGTGFTDTQYF

V gene: TRBV18
clone size: .
CDR3 protein: CASLPEVSSGNTIYF

V gene: TRBV7-6
clone size: .
CDR3 protein: CASSLQGANTGELFF

V gene: TRBV27
clone size: medium-sized
CDR3 protein: CASSPGGLAGTETQYF

V gene: TRBV7-2
clone size: many
CDR3 protein: CASGQTHTGELFF